Below, one TCR beta chain is given with its context. These data are taken from a study of shared T cell receptors in the human thymus. The CDR3 loop spans 13 amino acids. Per germline, CDR1 ENHRY and CDR2 SYGVKD. V dropped 7 bases and J dropped 3 bases, with 13 bases sitting between them. Sequenced by immunoSEQ multiplex PCR; TCRdb stores in-frame clones only, minus some. The profile covers hundreds of thousands of clones, with approximately 90% appearing a single time and 0.0085% to 0.012% taken by the ten largest. These data were also reused for a study on human thymus T cells.

The sequence was obtained from a boy in the first two years of life with a congenital heart defect. Sequencing input: thymocytes. V usage is TRBV10-3 and J usage is TRBJ2-7, with a possible D match to TRBD1 (5 bases). CDR3 residues: CAIISAGYYEQYF. The CDR3, as DNA: TGTGCCATCATCTCGGCAGGGTACTACGAGCAGTACTTC.